The clone carrying this T cell receptor beta chain has ten or more counts. As yet, its antigen is unknown. V shed 5 bases and J 4 bases; nucleotides not matched to a gene: 4. CDR3 length: 15 residues. Germline V lookup: CDR1 SGHVS, CDR2 FQNEAQ. The sample is drawn from a study of CD8+CD57+ T cells in acquired aplastic anemia. Whole-study findings and limits: In CD8+ cells, Simpson's diversity showed no significant difference between patients and controls. Patients shared under 30 CD8+ CDR3 sequences with controls.

CD8+CD57+ cell expansion had been shown by flow cytometry in patients chosen for sequencing. Severe acquired aplastic anemia was the diagnosis recorded for all patients. TCR beta VDJ and CDR3 were profiled, and genomic DNA was the template. TCRdb itself ran the reads through MiXCR, one entry per CDR3 protein. Found here are 200,000 to 250,000 distinct CDR3 sequences, about 60% of them singletons; the top ten hold under 60%. The specimen was sorted CD4+, CD8+, or CD8+CD57+ T cells (not recorded which) from PBMCs. The clonotype comes from a human donor with aplastic anemia. The chain uses TRBV7-8 and TRBJ2-2; 10 nucleotides align to TRBD1. The CDR3 nucleotides are TGTGCCAGCAGCCCATGGACAGGGGGCACCGGGGAGCTGTTTTTT. Amino acid sequence: CASSPWTGGTGELFF. The full variable domain, in which reference TRBV7-8 and TRBJ2-2 provide the parts outside the CDR3, is GAGVSQSPRYKVAKRGQDVALRCDPISGHVSLFWYQQALGQGPEFLTYFQNEAQLDKSGLPSDRFFAERPEGSVSTLKIQRTQQEDSAVYLCASSPWTGGTGELFFGEGSRLTVL.